The clone carrying this TCR beta chain was seen a handful of times. Clones were read by immunoSEQ multiplex PCR, and TCRdb kept only the in-frame ones, dropping some. The sample consists of about 250,000 clones, around 79% of them appearing once. This entry belongs to a study of control samples from healthy donors and cancer patients. Germline-derived CDR1 and CDR2 are SGHTA and FQGNSA. The CDR3 totals 14 residues. V lost 2 bases and J 0 bases, leaving 7 bases between the germline ends. Sample: PBMCs. V gene TRBV7-2 combines with J gene TRBJ1-1; possibly TRBD1 for D (6 bases). The receptor comes from a woman aged 55-75 years with lung cancer. Here the CDR3 reads CASSLWTVNTEAFF. The CDR3 DNA sequence: TGTGCCAGCAGCTTATGGACAGTGAACACTGAAGCTTTCTTT.